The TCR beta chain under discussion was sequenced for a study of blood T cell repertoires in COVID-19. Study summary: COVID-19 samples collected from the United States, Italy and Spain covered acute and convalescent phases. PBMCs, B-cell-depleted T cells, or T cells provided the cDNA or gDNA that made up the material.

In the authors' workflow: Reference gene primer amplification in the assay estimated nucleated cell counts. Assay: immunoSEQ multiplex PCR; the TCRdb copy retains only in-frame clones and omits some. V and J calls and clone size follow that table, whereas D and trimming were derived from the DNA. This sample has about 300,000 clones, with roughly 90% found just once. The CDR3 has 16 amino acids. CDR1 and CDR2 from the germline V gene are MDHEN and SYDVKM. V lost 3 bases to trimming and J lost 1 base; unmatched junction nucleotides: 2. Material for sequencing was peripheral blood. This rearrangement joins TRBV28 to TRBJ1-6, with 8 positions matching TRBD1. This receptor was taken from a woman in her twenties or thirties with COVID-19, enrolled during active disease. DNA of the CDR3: TGTGCCAGCAGTTTCAGGGGGCGTTCCTATAATTCACCCCTCCACTTT. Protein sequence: CASSFRGRSYNSPLHF.